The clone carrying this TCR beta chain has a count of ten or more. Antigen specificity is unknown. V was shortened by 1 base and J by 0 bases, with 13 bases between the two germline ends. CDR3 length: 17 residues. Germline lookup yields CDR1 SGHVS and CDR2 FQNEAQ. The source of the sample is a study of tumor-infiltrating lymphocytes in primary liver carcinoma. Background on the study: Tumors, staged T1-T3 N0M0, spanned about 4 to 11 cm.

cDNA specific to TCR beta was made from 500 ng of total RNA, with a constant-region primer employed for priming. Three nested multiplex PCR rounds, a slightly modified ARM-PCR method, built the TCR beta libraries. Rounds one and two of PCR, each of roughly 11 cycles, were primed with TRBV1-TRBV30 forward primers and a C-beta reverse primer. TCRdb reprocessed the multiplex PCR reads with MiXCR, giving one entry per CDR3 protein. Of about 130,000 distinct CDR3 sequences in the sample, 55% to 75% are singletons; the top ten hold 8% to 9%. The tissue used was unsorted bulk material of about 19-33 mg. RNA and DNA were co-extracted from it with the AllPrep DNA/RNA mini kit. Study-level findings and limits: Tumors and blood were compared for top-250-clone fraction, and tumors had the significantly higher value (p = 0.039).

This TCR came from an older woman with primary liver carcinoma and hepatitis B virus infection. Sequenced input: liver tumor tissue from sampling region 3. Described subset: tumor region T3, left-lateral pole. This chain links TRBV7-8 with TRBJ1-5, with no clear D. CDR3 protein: CASSLEESYYSNQPQHF. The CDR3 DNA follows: TGTGCCAGCAGCTTAGAAGAGAGTTATTATAGCAATCAGCCCCAGCATTTT.